The next 20 T cell receptor beta chains were all read from a single sample in a study of Graves' ophthalmopathy and Graves' hyperthyroidism. The authors amplified TCR beta CDR3 regions, and they did so from RNA transcripts for repertoire sequencing. HTBI-primed first-round RT-PCR preceded second-round multiplex PCR. MiXCR, applied by TCRdb to the multiplex PCR reads, yields one record per CDR3 protein. The table has just over 400,000 distinct CDR3 sequences, roughly 20% seen once. What was sequenced was peripheral blood. The receptors come from a woman aged 18-29 years with stable Graves' hyperthyroidism.

This clonotype is termed medium-sized. V usage is TRBV20-1 and J usage is TRBJ1-2; D remains ambiguous. This CDR3 comprises 15 residues. Germline lookup yields CDR1 DFQATT and CDR2 SNEGSKA (reference sequence). V shed 0 bases and J shed 6 bases, with 17 bases lying between them. CDR3 coding DNA: TGCAGTGCTAGAGATTCTCTTTCCTGGGCTGATGGCTACACCTTC. Translating it yields CSARDSLSWADGYTF.

This clonotype has a handful of counts. Just one base apart from a much larger clone, this may be a read error. This CDR3 fails to terminate in the conserved phenylalanine or tryptophan, so it likely reflects a read error. The chain has TRBV6-1 and TRBJ2-2, with D possibly being TRBD1 (5 bases). Germline CDR1 MNHNS, CDR2 SASEGT. V gave up 5 bases and J gave up 6 bases, with 7 bases separating them. There are 12 residues in the CDR3. CDR3 protein: CASSQGSGELFC. CDR3 coding DNA: TGTGCCAGCAGTCAGGGTTCCGGGGAGCTGTTTTGT.

This clonotype was counted ten times or more. A much more abundant neighbour one base away suggests this may be a read error. The chain couples TRBV24-1 to TRBJ2-7; 9 bases are a match to TRBD1. The CDR3 runs to 14 residues. Per the germline V gene, CDR1 is KGHDR and CDR2 is SFDVKD. Trimming took 9 bases from V and 5 from J; bases not matched to a gene: 10. In DNA form, the CDR3 reads TGTGCCACCTGTGCGGGGACAGGGACCAACGAGCAGTACTTC. Translating gives CATCAGTGTNEQYF.

This clonotype was recorded at least ten times. The chain employs TRBV6-2 or TRBV6-3 and TRBJ1-1, with D possibly matching TRBD1 (5 bases). The CDR3 is 17 amino acids. The ends were cut back, 0 bases at V and 7 bases at J, with 21 bases in the middle. Germline-derived CDR1 and CDR2 are MNHEY and SVGEGT. CDR3 sequence reads: CASSYSTTWTTLHEAFF. In DNA, the CDR3 is TGTGCCAGCAGTTACTCGACCACCTGGACAACCCTCCATGAAGCTTTCTTT.

DNA of the CDR3: TGTGCCAGCAGCTCGTCAGGCTGGGGGACGAACACTGAAGCTTTCTTT. Translating it yields CASSSSGWGTNTEAFF. The chain carries TRBV11-2 and TRBJ1-1; tentatively, D is TRBD1 (5 bases). V lost 4 bases and J lost 1, with 16 bases in between. From germline, CDR1 is SGHAT and CDR2 FQNNGV. The CDR3 has 16 residues.

This clonotype was seen once. CDR3 DNA sequence: TGTGCCACCAGCAGAGTTTTGCGGGACTTGGACGAGCAGTACTTC. Its translation is CATSRVLRDLDEQYF. The chain employs TRBV15 and TRBJ2-7; D might be TRBD2 (6 bases). V dropped 1 base and J dropped 5 bases, with 15 bases sitting between them. This CDR3 has 15 residues. Germline values: CDR1 LNHNV, CDR2 YYDKDF (reference sequence). Based on the CDR3 plus reference TRBV15 and TRBJ2-7, the full variable domain is DAMVIQNPRYQVTQFGKPVTLSCSQTLNHNVMYWYQQKSSQAPKLLFHYYDKDFNNEADTPDNFQSRRPNTSFCFLDIRSPGLGDTAMYLCATSRVLRDLDEQYFGPGTRLTVT.

This clonotype was counted ten times or more. CDR3 sequence reads: CASLTSRQPYEQYF. As DNA, the CDR3 is TGTGCCAGCCTCACCTCCAGACAGCCCTACGAGCAGTACTTC. The chain recombines TRBV6-2 or TRBV6-3 with TRBJ2-7, with D maybe TRBD1 (5 bases). Germline lookup yields CDR1 MNHEY and CDR2 SVGEGT. V shed 8 bases and J shed 2 bases, with 16 bases lying between them. The CDR3 loop spans 14 amino acids.

This clonotype was seen ten or more times. This chain links TRBV12-3 or TRBV12-4 with TRBJ2-7; possibly TRBD1 for D (6 bases). Trimming shortened V by 4 bases and J by 2 bases, and 9 bases separated the two germline ends. The CDR3 has 13 amino acids. As DNA, the CDR3 is TGTGCCAGCAGTTCCTGGGGGCCCTACGAGCAGTACTTC. Amino acid sequence: CASSSWGPYEQYF.

This clonotype was recorded many times. V and J are TRBV30 and TRBJ2-2; the D gene is possibly TRBD2 (5 bases). The CDR3 is 13 amino acids. The germline V and J ends were trimmed by 3 bases and 3 bases, with 8 bases remaining between them. The germline gives CDR1 GTSNPN, CDR2 SVGIG (reference sequence). CDR3 region: CAWRKGDTGELFF. CDR3 bases: TGTGCCTGGAGGAAGGGAGACACCGGGGAGCTGTTTTTT.

This clonotype was counted at least ten times. The chain is built from TRBV11-2 and TRBJ2-5; the match to TRBD2 covers 7 bases. V shed 5 bases and J 5 bases; nucleotides not matched to a gene: 11. The CDR3 contains 15 residues. Germline assignment: CDR1 SGHAT and CDR2 FQNNGV. The CDR3 sequence: CASSKVTRGGETQYF. Here the CDR3 DNA reads TGTGCCAGCAGCAAAGTTACGAGGGGAGGGGAGACCCAGTACTTC.

This clonotype was counted ten times or more. V usage is TRBV28 and J usage is TRBJ2-4, with D possibly being TRBD2 (7 bases). V was pared by 7 bases and J by 4 bases, with 20 bases between. Germline values: CDR1 MDHEN, CDR2 SYDVKM. The CDR3 extends over 16 amino acids. Written as DNA, the CDR3 is TGTGCCAGCACTAGGGGGGGGAGCGGTGTTAAAAACATTCAGTACTTC. Its protein product is CASTRGGSGVKNIQYF.

This clonotype was recorded many times. The chain couples TRBV2 to TRBJ1-2, with a possible D match to TRBD1 (6 bases). CDR3 size: 13 residues. V dropped 6 bases and J dropped 8 bases, with 16 bases sitting between them. Germline CDR1 and CDR2: SNHLY and FYNNEI. In DNA, the CDR3 is TGTGCCAGCAGCCTCGAGGGGGTGAGGGGCTACACCTTC. It codes for CASSLEGVRGYTF.

This chain links TRBV18 with TRBJ1-2; D not certain. The CDR3 extends over 13 amino acids. The germline V and J ends were trimmed by 2 bases and 0 bases, with 4 bases remaining between them. In germline, CDR1 is KGHSH, CDR2 LQKENI. The chain's CDR3 is CASSPESNYGYTF. DNA for the CDR3: TGTGCCAGCTCACCAGAATCTAACTATGGCTACACCTTC.

This clonotype has at least ten counts. The chain uses TRBV24-1 and TRBJ1-1; maybe TRBD1 (5 bases). The CDR3 consists of 14 residues. With 3 bases removed from V and 6 bases from J, the gap between germline ends came to 13 bases. Germline CDR1 and CDR2: KGHDR and SFDVKD. The CDR3 loop is CATSDPGRGAEAFF. For the CDR3, the DNA is TGTGCCACCAGTGATCCGGGACGGGGGGCTGAAGCTTTCTTT.

Only a few counts were recorded for this clonotype. The V gene is TRBV20-1, the J gene TRBJ1-5; D perhaps matches TRBD1 (5 bases). Between the trimmed V and J ends, which lost 6 bases and 4 bases, there was a span of 16 bases. The CDR3 runs to 14 residues. In germline, CDR1 is DFQATT, CDR2 SNEGSKA (reference sequence). CDR3: CSATRGARNQPQHF. In DNA form, the CDR3 reads TGCAGTGCCACACGAGGGGCTAGGAATCAGCCCCAGCATTTT.

The chain combines TRBV28 with TRBJ2-5; no clear D gene. Trimming stripped 8 bases from V and 5 bases from J, with 21 bases between. This CDR3 contains 15 residues. Germline CDR1 is MDHEN and CDR2 is SYDVKM. CDR3 DNA sequence: TGTGCCAGCCGATACGACGCTGACGAGTCGGAGACCCAGTACTTC. Protein product: CASRYDADESETQYF.

This clonotype was recorded many times. The V and J genes are TRBV29-1 and TRBJ2-5, with D possibly being TRBD2 (6 bases). The CDR3 runs 13 residues. V lost 4 bases to trimming and J lost 5 bases, with 14 bases between them. Germline V gene sequence: CDR1 SQVTM, CDR2 ANQGSEA. The CDR3 coding sequence is TGCAGCGTTGTAGTTGCTGGAGGGGAGACCCAGTACTTC. Translating it yields CSVVVAGGETQYF.

The chain is built from TRBV20-1 and TRBJ2-3; 8 bases match TRBD1. V lost 2 bases to trimming and J lost 0 bases; unmatched junction nucleotides: 4. In germline, CDR1 is DFQATT, CDR2 SNEGSKA (reference sequence). This CDR3 contains 15 residues. The CDR3 sequence is CSARYQGASTDTQYF. The CDR3 DNA follows: TGCAGTGCTAGATATCAGGGGGCAAGCACAGATACGCAGTATTTT.

The rearrangement links TRBV7-3 to TRBJ1-6, with TRBD1 matching over 7 bases. CDR1 and CDR2 from the germline V gene are SGHTA and FQGTGA. The CDR3 consists of 16 residues. The junction had 9 bases not matched to a gene; V was cut back by 5 bases and J by 5 bases. The DNA of the CDR3 is TGTGCCAGCAGCCTCCTAGGACAGGCTAATAATTCACCCCTCCACTTT. As protein: CASSLLGQANNSPLHF.

In its sample, this clonotype was seen a few times. Germline is not matched at one junction end, which may reflect a read error. This chain joins TRBV20-1 and TRBJ2-7; the D is unclear. The germline V gene encodes CDR1 DFQATT and CDR2 SNEGSKA (reference sequence). CDR3 length equals 14 residues. This chain's CDR3 is CSARTQDASYDQYF. The CDR3 bases are TGCAGTGCTAGAACTCAGGATGCCTCCTACGATCAGTACTTC.